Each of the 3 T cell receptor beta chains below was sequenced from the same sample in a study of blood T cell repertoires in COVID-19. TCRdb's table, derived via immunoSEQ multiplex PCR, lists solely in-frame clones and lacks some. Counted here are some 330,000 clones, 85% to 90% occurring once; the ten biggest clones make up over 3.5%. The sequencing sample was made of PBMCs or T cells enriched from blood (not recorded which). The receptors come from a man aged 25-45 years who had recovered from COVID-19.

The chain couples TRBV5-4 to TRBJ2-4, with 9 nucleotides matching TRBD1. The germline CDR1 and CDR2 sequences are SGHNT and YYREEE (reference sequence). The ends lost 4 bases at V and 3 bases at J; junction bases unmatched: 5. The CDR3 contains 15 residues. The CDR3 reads CASSGGQGGKNIQYF. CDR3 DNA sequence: TGTGCCAGCAGCGGGGGACAGGGAGGCAAAAACATTCAGTACTTC.

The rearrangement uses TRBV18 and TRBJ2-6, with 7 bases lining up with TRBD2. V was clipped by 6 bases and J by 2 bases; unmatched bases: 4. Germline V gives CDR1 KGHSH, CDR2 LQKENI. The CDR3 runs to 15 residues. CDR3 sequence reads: CASSRGGAGANVLTF. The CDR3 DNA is TGTGCCAGCTCGCGGGGAGGGGCTGGGGCCAACGTCCTGACTTTC.

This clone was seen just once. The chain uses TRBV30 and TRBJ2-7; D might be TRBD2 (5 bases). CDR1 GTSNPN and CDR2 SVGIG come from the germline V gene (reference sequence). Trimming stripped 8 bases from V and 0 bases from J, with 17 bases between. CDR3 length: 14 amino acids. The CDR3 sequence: CALTRRASSYEQYF. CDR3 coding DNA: TGTGCCCTCACGAGGCGGGCGAGCTCCTACGAGCAGTACTTC. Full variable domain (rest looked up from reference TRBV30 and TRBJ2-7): SQTIHQWPATLVQPVGSPLSLECTVEGTSNPNLYWYRQAAGRGLQLLFYSVGIGQISSEVPQNLSASRPQDRQFILSSKKLLLSDSGFYLCALTRRASSYEQYFGPGTRLTVT.